The TCR beta chain described here comes from a study of T cells in Graves' hyperthyroidism and ophthalmopathy. With duration under 3 months, ophthalmopathy was active: Clinical Activity Score at least 3, NOSPECS at least 4. Together with thyroid ultrasound, orbital computed tomography, serum thyroxine and TRAb, clinical symptoms were used for diagnoses. Amplified TCR beta CDR3 regions came from RNA transcripts. Initially, a first-round RT-PCR of the TCR CDR3 employed the HTBI primer set. TCRdb passed the multiplex PCR reads through MiXCR, listing each CDR3 protein once. The sample lists over 350,000 distinct CDR3 sequences, roughly 14% occurring once. Germline assignment: CDR1 MNHEY and CDR2 SVGEGT. The CDR3 is 11 residues long. The V gene end was trimmed by 6 bases and the J gene end by 9 bases; junction bases not matched to a gene: 2. In its sample, this clonotype was seen many times. Its target is unknown.

Findings of the study overall: Among thyroid clonotypes expanded above 0.001, most also appeared in blood. A model of 13 V-J pairs discriminated ophthalmopathy from stable hyperthyroidism.

The rearrangement joins TRBV6-2 or TRBV6-3 to TRBJ2-1, with TRBD1 matching 7 bases. The receptor was derived from a man aged 18 to 29 with Graves' ophthalmopathy. Sequences were obtained from blood. CDR3 DNA: TGTGCCAGCAGGCAGGGGGTTGAGCAGTTCTTC. This codes for CASRQGVEQFF.